Following are 8 T cell receptor beta chains from one sample sequenced in a study of glioma-infiltrating T cells. Amplification of TCR alpha and beta CDR3 regions from RNA used iRepertoire nested multiplex PCR. TCRdb processed the multiplex PCR reads anew with MiXCR; each CDR3 protein has one entry. Of some 120,000 distinct CDR3 sequences in the sample, 23% were seen once. Source material: glioma tissue, nonneoplastic brain tissue, or PBMCs (not recorded which). The source of these receptors is a human donor with low-grade glioma or glioblastoma, undergoing nonglioma brain surgery, or in good health (not recorded which).

This clonotype was observed many times. The V and J genes are TRBV24-1 and TRBJ2-1, with 9 bases aligning to TRBD2. The CDR3 sequence is 15 residues long. Looked up from germline, CDR1 is KGHDR and CDR2 is SFDVKD. After removal of 4 bases from V and 6 bases from J, the junction contained 6 bases not matched to a gene. The CDR3 DNA reads as TGTGCCACCAGTGAACCCGGGACTAGCATCAATGAGCAGTTCTTC. Translated: CATSEPGTSINEQFF.

This clonotype was picked up a small number of times. J is TRBJ2-2 and V is TRBV6-2 or TRBV6-3, with a possible D match to TRBD2 (5 bases). The CDR3 extends over 13 amino acids. Germline loops: CDR1 MNHEY, CDR2 SVGEGT. Trimming pared 6 bases from V and 8 bases from J, leaving 13 bases between. The CDR3 here is CASRGQGSGELFF. CDR3 in DNA: TGTGCCAGCAGAGGGCAAGGGAGTGGGGAGCTGTTTTTT.

This clonotype was counted a single time. Its ends do not fully match the called genes, so a read error is possible. The chain couples TRBV19 to TRBJ2-2, with D perhaps matching TRBD1 (6 bases). Germline V gene sequence: CDR1 LNHDA, CDR2 SQIVND (reference sequence). CDR3 length: 17 amino acids. In DNA form, the CDR3 reads TGTGCCAGTAGTACCTACGGGACAACTCCGAACACCGGGGAGCCGTTTTTT. Its translation: CASSTYGTTPNTGEPFF.

This clonotype was counted many times. This chain connects TRBV6-1 to TRBJ2-2; TRBD1 agrees at 7 bases. This CDR3 contains 14 residues. The J segment lost 6 bases and the V segment lost 4 bases, leaving 5 bases of the junction unmatched. Germline V gene sequence: CDR1 MNHNS, CDR2 SASEGT. The CDR3 reads CASSVGQGAGELFF. The DNA of the CDR3 is TGTGCCAGCAGTGTGGGGCAGGGGGCCGGGGAGCTGTTTTTT.

In the case of this clonotype: A much larger clone differs by one base, so this may be a read error. The chain uses TRBV7-2 and TRBJ1-1; perhaps TRBD1 as D (6 bases). Per the germline V gene, CDR1 is SGHTA and CDR2 is FQGNSA. The CDR3 runs 15 residues. The CDR3: CASSLIGGPNTETFF. The CDR3 DNA is TGTGCCAGCAGCTTAATAGGGGGGCCAAACACTGAAACTTTCTTT.

This clonotype appeared many times. V and J are TRBV24-1 and TRBJ1-1; D may be TRBD1 (6 bases). Trimming stripped 7 bases from V and 0 bases from J, with 8 bases between. The CDR3 is 13 amino acids. CDR1 is KGHDR and CDR2 is SFDVKD in the germline V gene. The CDR3 nucleotides are TGTGCCACCAGGGACAGCTTGAACACTGAAGCTTTCTTT. Encoded protein: CATRDSLNTEAFF.

In its sample, this clonotype was seen a few times. The J gene is TRBJ2-5, the V gene TRBV30, with D possibly TRBD2 on 5 matching bases. In germline, CDR1 is GTSNPN, CDR2 SVGIG (reference sequence). Deletions cut 0 bases from V and 14 bases from J, with 19 bases between. The CDR3 sequence is 13 residues long. CDR3 region: CAWSVEGSSPFYF. In DNA form, the CDR3 reads TGTGCCTGGAGTGTAGAGGGTTCCAGTCCCTTTTACTTC.

In its sample, this clonotype was seen many times. The CDR3 sequence: CASSFRQNPAYNEQFF. The CDR3 nucleotides read TGTGCCAGCAGCTTCAGACAGAACCCAGCTTACAATGAGCAGTTCTTC. V usage is TRBV7-2 and J usage is TRBJ2-1, with a tentative D call TRBD1 (5 bases). Germline lookup yields CDR1 SGHTA and CDR2 FQGNSA. V dropped 3 bases and J dropped 4 bases, with 16 bases sitting between them. The CDR3 sequence is 16 residues long.